The 22 T cell receptor beta chains in this list originate from one sample, sequenced in a study of response to subunit inactivated influenza vaccine. One entry per CDR3 protein results from TCRdb running MiXCR on the RT-PCR reads. This sample has 450,000 to 600,000 distinct CDR3 sequences, with 7.6% found just once. Source: PBMCs from blood, taken around 25 months after vaccination. The receptors come from a man between 50 and 75 years old who received an inactivated influenza vaccine.

This clonotype showed up many times. The chain employs TRBV7-2 and TRBJ1-1; no firm D call. The germline CDR1 and CDR2 sequences are SGHTA and FQGNSA. Trimming cost V 7 bases and J 5 bases, with 20 bases left between them. The length of the CDR3 is 15 residues. The DNA of the CDR3 is TGTGCCAGCACTGTAGCCGACACTCAGTGGACTGAAGCTTTCTTT. It codes for CASTVADTQWTEAFF.

The chain recombines TRBV7-9 with TRBJ1-4, with D possibly being TRBD1 (5 bases). The ends were cut back, 8 bases at V and 0 bases at J, with 19 bases in the middle. CDR1 is SEHNR, CDR2 FQNEAQ, per germline (reference sequence). There are 17 residues in the CDR3. The DNA of the CDR3 is TGTGCCAGCGGAGAAGGGACCACCCCTGCAACTAATGAAAAACTGTTTTTT. This gives the protein CASGEGTTPATNEKLFF. The full variable domain, completed using reference TRBV7-9 and TRBJ1-4, is DTGVSQNPRHKITKRGQNVTFRCDPISEHNRLYWYRQTLGQGPEFLTYFQNEAQLEKSRLLSDRFSAERPKGSFSTLEIQRTEQGDSAMYLCASGEGTTPATNEKLFFGSGTQLSVL.

At least ten counts were recorded for this clonotype. The chain is built from TRBV12-3 or TRBV12-4 and TRBJ2-2; 8 bases line up with TRBD1. The CDR3 runs to 15 residues. The V segment lost 8 bases and the J segment 4 bases; nucleotides outside the gene matches: 9. Written as DNA, the CDR3 is TGTGCCAGCTCCCGACAGGGGAGTGGCACCGGGGAGCTGTTTTTT. Encoded protein: CASSRQGSGTGELFF.

This clonotype was counted between two and nine times. This chain uses TRBV11-2 with TRBJ2-1, with TRBD2 identical over 12 bases. This CDR3 has 19 residues. Germline CDR1 and CDR2: SGHAT and FQNNGV. V was clipped by 7 bases and J by 5 bases; unmatched bases: 18. The DNA for the CDR3 is TGTGCCAGCACCTTCCACCCCAAGACGGGACTAGCGGGTCACAATGAGCAGTTCTTC. Its translation: CASTFHPKTGLAGHNEQFF.

In its sample, this clonotype was seen a few times. The chain has TRBV12-3 or TRBV12-4 and TRBJ2-3, with D unclear. Trimming took 0 bases from V and 7 from J, leaving 8 bases between them. The CDR3 is 13 residues long. CDR3: CASSLAETNTQYF. The DNA of the CDR3 is TGTGCCAGCAGTTTAGCGGAGACCAATACGCAGTATTTT.

This clonotype was seen many times. The gene calls are TRBV5-1 and TRBJ1-1; D unresolved. The CDR3 is 12 residues long. CDR1 and CDR2 from the germline V gene are SGHRS and YFSETQ. V was pared by 4 bases and J by 8 bases, with 12 bases between. This CDR3 reads CASSPFGGEAFF. The CDR3 bases are TGCGCCAGCAGCCCTTTTGGCGGGGAAGCTTTCTTT.

This clonotype has ten or more counts. The chain combines TRBV5-1 with TRBJ1-5, with a weak D call TRBD1 (5 bases). This CDR3 has 15 amino acids. V shed 4 bases and J shed 5 bases, with 16 bases lying between them. Per the germline V gene, CDR1 is SGHRS and CDR2 is YFSETQ. CDR3 DNA sequence: TGCGCCAGCAGCCTGACAGTGGGTAACGATCAGCCCCAGCATTTT. It translates to CASSLTVGNDQPQHF.

The sample holds a few counts of this clonotype. The chain carries TRBV19 and TRBJ2-1, with D possibly matching TRBD2 (6 bases). The CDR3 has 13 residues. V was cut by 2 bases and J by 9 bases, with 11 bases left in between. The germline gives CDR1 LNHDA, CDR2 SQIVND (reference sequence). CDR3 nucleotide sequence: TGTGCCAGTAGTATAACGGGAGTGGGTGAGCAGTTCTTC. This gives the protein CASSITGVGEQFF. Supplemented by reference TRBV19 and TRBJ2-1, the full variable domain reads DGGITQSPKYLFRKEGQNVTLSCEQNLNHDAMYWYRQDPGQGLRLIYYSQIVNDFQKGDIAEGYSVSREKKESFPLTVTSAQKNPTAFYLCASSITGVGEQFFGPGTRLTVL.

The J gene is TRBJ2-3, the V gene TRBV28, with 8 bases matching TRBD2. The J segment lost 3 bases and the V segment lost 7 bases, leaving 12 bases of the junction unmatched. CDR3 length: 16 amino acids. The germline CDR1 and CDR2 sequences are MDHEN and SYDVKM. As DNA, the CDR3 is TGTGCCAGCATTCCGGGGGGGCACGATTTAACAGATACGCAGTATTTT. Translating it yields CASIPGGHDLTDTQYF.

The rearrangement links TRBV5-1 to TRBJ2-1; TRBD2 matches at 7 bases. V trimming: 7 bases; J trimming: 5 bases; junction bases outside the gene matches: 6. In germline, CDR1 is SGHRS, CDR2 YFSETQ. This CDR3 is built from 13 residues. The CDR3 DNA is TGCGCCAGCGGGGCTAGCGGAAACAATGAGCAGTTCTTC. Translating it yields CASGASGNNEQFF.

For this clonotype: Sequence at one end of the junction differs from germline and may be a read error. This rearrangement joins TRBV20-1 to TRBJ2-5; the D gene could be TRBD1 or TRBD2 (5 bases each). Per germline, CDR1 DFQATT and CDR2 SNEGSKA (reference sequence). The CDR3 is made up of 15 amino acids. The CDR3 loop reads CSADRDPQYQETQNF. DNA for the CDR3: TGCAGTGCAGACCGGGACCCCCAGTACCAAGAGACCCAGAACTTC.

In its sample, this clonotype was seen a few times. V usage is TRBV6-5 and J usage is TRBJ1-2; D remains unclear. Germline V CDR1 and CDR2: MNHEY, SVGAGI. Trimming shortened V by 4 bases and J by 5 bases, and 14 bases separated the two germline ends. The CDR3 extends over 14 amino acids. CDR3 in amino acids: CASSSVWEGYGYTF. DNA for the CDR3: TGTGCCAGCAGTTCCGTCTGGGAAGGATATGGCTACACCTTC.

This clonotype showed up just a few times. The chain employs TRBV21-1 and TRBJ1-6; TRBD1 is taken as the D call from the table, unchecked against the DNA. TRBV21-1 is an annotated pseudogene. CDR3 length: 14 residues. The CDR3 DNA reads as TGTGCCAGCAGCTCCGGACAGGGAAGGTCACCCCTCCACTTT. It is translated as CASSSGQGRSPLHF.

The V call is TRBV5-1, the J call TRBJ2-3, with D possibly matching TRBD1 (6 bases). This CDR3 has 15 amino acids. V gave up 4 bases and J gave up 2 bases, with 14 bases separating them. Looked up from germline, CDR1 is SGHRS and CDR2 is YFSETQ. The CDR3 here is CASSQGQPHTDTQYF. In DNA form, the CDR3 reads TGCGCCAGCAGCCAGGGACAACCCCACACAGATACGCAGTATTTT.

This clonotype showed up just once. This chain connects TRBV28 to TRBJ2-3; 16 bases line up with TRBD2. The CDR3 length is 18 residues. The junction had 12 bases not matched to a gene; V was cut back by 8 bases and J by 4 bases. The germline V gene has CDR1 MDHEN and CDR2 SYDVKM. The CDR3 protein is CASGGLAGGPLGSDTQYF. Written as DNA, the CDR3 is TGTGCCAGCGGGGGACTAGCGGGGGGGCCTTTGGGTTCAGATACGCAGTATTTT.

This clonotype was seen a few times. The rearrangement links TRBV12-3 or TRBV12-4 to TRBJ2-2, with 11 bases matching TRBD1. V lost 5 bases and J lost 6; bases outside the gene matches: 5. The CDR3 runs to 15 residues. The CDR3 protein is CASSAGTGGSGELFF. As DNA, the CDR3 is TGTGCCAGCAGTGCCGGGACAGGGGGATCCGGGGAGCTGTTTTTT.

V and J are TRBV5-1 and TRBJ2-4; unclear D gene. Germline loops: CDR1 SGHRS, CDR2 YFSETQ. V was clipped by 0 bases and J by 3 bases, with 7 bases between them. The CDR3 length is 14 residues. CDR3: CASSLGQGKNIQYF. In DNA form, the CDR3 reads TGCGCCAGCAGCTTGGGACAAGGCAAAAACATTCAGTACTTC.

This chain joins TRBV10-3 and TRBJ2-7, with unresolved D. The germline V and J ends were trimmed by 4 bases and 5 bases, with 18 bases remaining between them. CDR3 length: 15 residues. Per germline, CDR1 ENHRY and CDR2 SYGVKD. The CDR3 nucleotides are TGTGCCATCAGTGTTGAGCGAGGAGTGATCCACGAGCAGTACTTC. Residues: CAISVERGVIHEQYF.

A few counts support this clonotype. J is TRBJ2-3 and V is TRBV6-5; D unclear. V gave up 2 bases and J gave up 9 bases, with 12 bases separating them. This CDR3 contains 13 residues. Germline CDR1 reads MNHEY; CDR2 reads SVGAGI. CDR3 in DNA: TGTGCCAGCAGTTACCCCACTACCGGGACGCAGTATTTT. Its protein is CASSYPTTGTQYF.

The genes are TRBV7-8 and TRBJ2-1; no reliable D call. The ends were cut back, 0 bases at V and 0 bases at J, with 9 bases in the middle. Germline loops: CDR1 SGHVS, CDR2 FQNEAQ. The CDR3 length is 16 residues. As DNA, the CDR3 is TGTGCCAGCAGCTTAGCGAGGTACAGCTCCTACAATGAGCAGTTCTTC. Translation: CASSLARYSSYNEQFF.

This clonotype showed up many times. The chain has TRBV3-1 and TRBJ1-3, with 10 bases matching TRBD1. This CDR3 has 16 residues. Germline CDR1 is LGHDT and CDR2 is YNNKEL (reference sequence). Trimming took 4 bases from V and 0 from J; bases not matched to a gene: 3. The CDR3 nucleotides are TGTGCCAGCAGCCGAGGGACAGGGGACTCTGGAAACACCATATATTTT. It encodes CASSRGTGDSGNTIYF.

This clonotype was detected ten times or more. The chain employs TRBV7-2 and TRBJ2-3; 8 bases are shared with TRBD2. Trimming took 4 bases from V and 5 from J; bases not matched to a gene: 5. The CDR3 extends over 14 amino acids. CDR1 is SGHTA and CDR2 is FQGNSA in the germline V gene. In DNA form, the CDR3 reads TGTGCCAGCAGCTCATCGGGACTAGGAGATACGCAGTATTTT. Residues: CASSSSGLGDTQYF.